This entry describes one TCR beta chain. As yet, its antigen is unknown. These data originate in a study of shared clonotypes between healthy human individuals. For the study at large: Donor ages ranged 18 to 49 years: a couple of women, a few men.

Generated by immunoSEQ multiplex PCR, the TCRdb table keeps only in-frame clones and is missing some. The sample gives approximately 2,200,000 clones, just over 90% of which show up once; over 1.5% is in the top ten. Study observations and caveats: The low donor count limited represented genetic and exposure-history diversity. A handful of donors showed sharing of about 4.7% of naive CD4 clonotypes.

V gave up 8 bases and J gave up 4 bases; unmatched junction bases: 15. This CDR3 contains 17 residues. The germline V gene has CDR1 MGHRA and CDR2 YSYEKL. Positively selected for CCR7, the CD45RO-negative cells used as naive CD8 cells excluded terminally differentiated effector memory CD45RA+ cells. Every contributor of samples was a Caucasian grown-up residing in Nashville, Tennessee. The sequenced material came from naive CD8+ T cells from PBMCs. The J gene is TRBJ2-7, the V gene TRBV4-1, with 12 bases aligning to TRBD1. This sequence originates from a man between 18 and 35 years old in good health. Some clones in this sample may be carry-over from other donors' samples. CDR3 protein: CASSMANPGQGAYEQYF. The CDR3 DNA sequence: TGCGCCAGCTCTATGGCGAATCCGGGACAGGGGGCGTACGAGCAGTACTTC.